The next 8 T cell receptor beta chains were all read from a single sample in a study of blood T cell repertoires in COVID-19. The method was immunoSEQ multiplex PCR; TCRdb's version includes in-frame clones alone and lacks a portion of them. This sample has about 200,000 clones, with 92% found just once. Sequences were obtained from peripheral blood. These receptors were taken from a man aged 25-45 years with acute or convalescent COVID-19.

The chain carries TRBV5-1 and TRBJ1-2; D is uncertain. Trimming cost V 1 base and J 2 bases, with 12 bases left between them. The germline V gene encodes CDR1 SGHRS and CDR2 YFSETQ. The CDR3 totals 15 residues. CDR3 nucleotides: TGCGCCAGCAGCTTGATCCCGACTTTCAACTATGGCTACACCTTC. It translates to CASSLIPTFNYGYTF.

J is TRBJ2-7 and V is TRBV27; 9 positions agree with TRBD1. Germline CDR1 is MNHEY and CDR2 is SMNVEV (reference sequence). V was clipped by 8 bases and J by 5 bases; unmatched bases: 13. CDR3 length: 15 amino acids. Here the CDR3 reads CASGPTGTGNHEQYF. The CDR3 coding sequence is TGTGCCAGCGGTCCCACCGGGACAGGGAACCACGAGCAGTACTTC.

This chain joins TRBV5-6 and TRBJ1-4; D unresolved. Trimming stripped 2 bases from V and 7 bases from J, with 12 bases between. The CDR3 runs 14 residues. Germline V gene lookup returns CDR1 SGHDT and CDR2 YYEEEE. In DNA form, the CDR3 reads TGTGCCAGCAGCTTTCGGAGGGTTAGTGAAAAACTGTTTTTT. Amino acids: CASSFRRVSEKLFF. Combining the CDR3 with reference TRBV5-6 and TRBJ1-4 gives the whole variable domain DAGVTQSPTHLIKTRGQQVTLRCSPKSGHDTVSWYQQALGQGPQFIFQYYEEEERQRGNFPDRFSGHQFPNYSSELNVNALLLGDSALYLCASSFRRVSEKLFFGSGTQLSVL.

This rearrangement joins TRBV6-1 to TRBJ2-6; 7 bases agree with TRBD2. V shed 4 bases, J shed 2 bases, and the junction held 5 bases outside the gene matches. Germline lookup yields CDR1 MNHNS and CDR2 SASEGT. The CDR3 spans 16 residues. This CDR3 reads CASSVGGSAGANVLTF. Written as DNA, the CDR3 is TGTGCCAGCAGTGTCGGGGGGTCGGCTGGGGCCAACGTCCTGACTTTC.

The chain combines TRBV11-3 with TRBJ2-1, with TRBD2 matching 9 bases. The germline V gene has CDR1 SGHNT and CDR2 YENEEA. The V gene end was trimmed by 5 bases and the J gene end by 7 bases; junction bases not matched to a gene: 12. The CDR3 contains 16 residues. CDR3 nucleotide sequence: TGTGCCAGCAGCCCCAGGGGGTCTAGCGGGGCAAATGAGCAGTTCTTC. It is translated as CASSPRGSSGANEQFF.

J is TRBJ1-6 and V is TRBV7-8; a possible D gene is TRBD1 (6 bases). The CDR3 totals 13 residues. Germline assignment: CDR1 SGHVS and CDR2 FQNEAQ. Trimming took 0 bases from V and 13 from J, leaving 10 bases between them. In DNA form, the CDR3 reads TGTGCCAGCAGCTTAGCGGCAGGGGCCCCCCTCCACTTT. This translates into CASSLAAGAPLHF.

This chain joins TRBV6-2 or TRBV6-3 and TRBJ2-1; tentatively, D is TRBD2 (6 bases). V was clipped by 5 bases and J by 11 bases, with 10 bases between them. Germline assignment: CDR1 MNHEY and CDR2 SVGEGT. The CDR3 covers 11 residues. CDR3: CASSRGIKQFF. The CDR3 coding sequence is TGTGCCAGCAGTCGGGGGATCAAGCAGTTCTTC.

The V and J genes are TRBV6-5 and TRBJ2-7, with D tentatively TRBD1 (5 bases). The CDR3 consists of 15 residues. Germline V CDR1 and CDR2: MNHEY, SVGAGI. V lost 5 bases and J lost 7, with 21 bases in between. CDR3 nucleotide sequence: TGTGCCAGCAGTCGGAGACAGACCCTTCTGGGGGAGCAGTACTTC. Protein sequence: CASSRRQTLLGEQYF.